This T cell receptor (beta chain) was captured in a study of T cell repertoires in cytomegalovirus infection. This clonotype was recorded a few times. Its target is unknown. TCRdb reprocessed the reads via MiXCR and lists one record per CDR3 protein. The sample holds 600,000 to 700,000 distinct CDR3 sequences; roughly 33% are singletons and the top ten take 18%. The length of the CDR3 is 15 residues. The ends were cut back, 2 bases at V and 7 bases at J, with 15 bases in the middle. Germline loops: CDR1 DFQATT, CDR2 SNEGSKA (reference sequence). The J gene is TRBJ1-6, the V gene TRBV20-1, with D unresolved. This specimen consisted of cultured PBMCs, obtained from culture after CMV antigen stimulation. This sequence originates from a human donor in good health (CMV status not recorded). Some clones in this sample may be carry-over from other donors' samples. CDR3 residues: CSARRLGYGNSPLHF. The CDR3 coding sequence is TGCAGTGCTAGAAGGTTGGGCTACGGGAATTCACCCCTCCACTTT.